What follows is one T cell receptor (beta chain) and its context. Its specificity is unknown. Through a sample-barcoded 5' primer and a J-beta primer mix, a second PCR was run for roughly 6 to 11 cycles. TCRdb independently ran MiXCR on the 5' RACE reads; one entry per CDR3 protein. The sample carries roughly 1,500,000 distinct CDR3 sequences, around 36% recorded once. The CDR3 sequence is 16 residues long. Germline trimming cut 1 base from V and 5 bases from J; bases unmatched to any gene: 8. The data derive from a study of blood T cells in healthy people across ages. Points from the study as a whole: PBMCs that were unsorted prevented a conclusive naive versus antigen-experienced comparison.

This sequence originates from a woman aged 25 to 39 in good health. This chain joins TRBV12-3 or TRBV12-4 and TRBJ2-3; 8 bases match TRBD2. Source material: blood. The CDR3 sequence: CASSLGAGGRGDTQYF. The CDR3 DNA follows: TGTGCCAGCAGTTTAGGGGCGGGGGGAAGAGGAGATACGCAGTATTTT.